This T cell receptor beta chain came from a study of T cells expressing NK-cell markers. Overall study context: Seven donors tested HCMV-seropositive and one tested seronegative among the eight sequenced. Whole-study results and caveats: Five or six donors showed dominant NKG2C+ clonotypes comprising about 1.0-8% of their CD8+ T cells.

Generation of TCR beta cDNA was performed by 5'RACE template switching incorporating UMIs. Reprocessing the 5' RACE reads, TCRdb reports a single entry for every CDR3 protein and omits DNA. The sample's table shows about 410,000 distinct CDR3 sequences. About this clonotype itself: Its specificity is unknown.

The sequence came from a woman aged 45-59 years in good health. The sequencing input was blood T cells: a sorted CD56 or NKG2C T cell subset, CD4+ or CD8+ T cells, or bulk PBMC T cells (not recorded which).

This CDR3 reads CASSYSLTGDGNTTYF. This sequence joins TRBV6-6 and TRBJ1-3; absent DNA, TCRdb's TRBD1 call cannot be checked. Germline V CDR1 and CDR2: MNHNY, SVGAGI (reference sequence). The CDR3 spans 16 residues.